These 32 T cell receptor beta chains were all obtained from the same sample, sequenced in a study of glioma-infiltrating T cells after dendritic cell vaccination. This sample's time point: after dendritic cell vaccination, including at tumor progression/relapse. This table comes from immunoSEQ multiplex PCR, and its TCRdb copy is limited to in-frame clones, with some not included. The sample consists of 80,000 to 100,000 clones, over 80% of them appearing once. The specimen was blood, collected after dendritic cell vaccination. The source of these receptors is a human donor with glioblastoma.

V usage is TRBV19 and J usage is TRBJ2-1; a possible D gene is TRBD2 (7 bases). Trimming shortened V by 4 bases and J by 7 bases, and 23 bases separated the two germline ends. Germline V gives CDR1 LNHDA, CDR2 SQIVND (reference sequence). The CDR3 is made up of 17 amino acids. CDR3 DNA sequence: TGTGCCAGTAGTACCCATTCCGGAGGGGGGGCGTATAATGAGCAGTTCTTC. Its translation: CASSTHSGGGAYNEQFF. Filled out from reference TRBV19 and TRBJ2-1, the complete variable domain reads DGGITQSPKYLFRKEGQNVTLSCEQNLNHDAMYWYRQDPGQGLRLIYYSQIVNDFQKGDIAEGYSVSREKKESFPLTVTSAQKNPTAFYLCASSTHSGGGAYNEQFFGPGTRLTVL.

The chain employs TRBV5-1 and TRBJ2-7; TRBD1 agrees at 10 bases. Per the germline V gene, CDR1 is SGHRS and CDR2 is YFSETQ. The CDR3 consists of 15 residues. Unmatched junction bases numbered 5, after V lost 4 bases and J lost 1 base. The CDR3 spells CASSPRQGASYEQYF. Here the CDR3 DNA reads TGCGCCAGCAGCCCTCGACAGGGGGCATCCTACGAGCAGTACTTC.

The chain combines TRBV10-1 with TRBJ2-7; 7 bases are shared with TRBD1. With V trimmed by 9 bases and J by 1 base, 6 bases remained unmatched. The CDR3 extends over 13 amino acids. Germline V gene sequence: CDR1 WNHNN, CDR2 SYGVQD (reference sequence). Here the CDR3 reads CASSRQGSYEQYF. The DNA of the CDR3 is TGCGCCAGTTCCCGACAGGGATCCTACGAGCAGTACTTC.

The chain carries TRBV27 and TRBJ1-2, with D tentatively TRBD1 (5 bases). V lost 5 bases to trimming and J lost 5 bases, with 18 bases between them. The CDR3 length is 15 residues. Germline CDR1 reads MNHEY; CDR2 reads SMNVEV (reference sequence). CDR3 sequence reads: CASSPPGLTIYGYTF. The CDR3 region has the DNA TGTGCCAGCAGTCCCCCGGGACTGACAATATATGGCTACACCTTC.

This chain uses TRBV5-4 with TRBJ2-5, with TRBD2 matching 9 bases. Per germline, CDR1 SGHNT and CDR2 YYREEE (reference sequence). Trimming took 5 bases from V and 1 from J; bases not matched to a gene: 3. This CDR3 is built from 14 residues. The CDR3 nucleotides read TGTGCCAGCAGACTAGCGGGCATCCAAGAGACCCAGTACTTC. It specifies CASRLAGIQETQYF.

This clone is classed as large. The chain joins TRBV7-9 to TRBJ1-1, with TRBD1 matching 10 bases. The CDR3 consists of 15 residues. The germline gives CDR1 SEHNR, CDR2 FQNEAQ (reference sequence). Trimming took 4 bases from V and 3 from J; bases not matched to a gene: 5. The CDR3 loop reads CASSSGGTGDTEAFF. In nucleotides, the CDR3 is TGTGCCAGCAGCTCCGGCGGGACAGGGGACACTGAAGCTTTCTTT. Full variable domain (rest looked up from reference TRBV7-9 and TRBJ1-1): DTGVSQNPRHKITKRGQNVTFRCDPISEHNRLYWYRQTLGQGPEFLTYFQNEAQLEKSRLLSDRFSAERPKGSFSTLEIQRTEQGDSAMYLCASSSGGTGDTEAFFGQGTRLTVV.

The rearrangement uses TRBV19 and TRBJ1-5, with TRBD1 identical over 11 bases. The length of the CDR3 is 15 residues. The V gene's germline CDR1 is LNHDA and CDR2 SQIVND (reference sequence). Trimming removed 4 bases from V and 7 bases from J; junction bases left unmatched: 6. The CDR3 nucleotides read TGTGCCAGTAGTACTGGGACAGGGGGTGGACAGCCCCAGCATTTT. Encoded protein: CASSTGTGGGQPQHF.

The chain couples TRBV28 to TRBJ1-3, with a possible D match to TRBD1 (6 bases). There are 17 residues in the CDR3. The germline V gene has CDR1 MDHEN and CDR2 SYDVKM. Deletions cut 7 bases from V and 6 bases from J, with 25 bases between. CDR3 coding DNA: TGTGCCAGCAATACCGCAGGGGCTACCTCGATCGAAAACACCATATATTTT. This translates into CASNTAGATSIENTIYF.

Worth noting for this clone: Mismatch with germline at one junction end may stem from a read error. The CDR3: CASSGWTVFF. The CDR3 DNA reads TGTGCCAGCAGTGGATGGACAGTTTTCTTC. V usage is TRBV2 and J usage is TRBJ2-7, with D perhaps matching TRBD1 (6 bases). CDR1 and CDR2 from the germline V gene are SNHLY and FYNNEI. The CDR3 sequence is 10 residues long. The entire variable domain, with the rest obtained from reference TRBV2 and TRBJ2-7, is as follows: EPEVTQTPSHQVTQMGQEVILRCVPISNHLYFYWYRQILGQKVEFLVSFYNNEISEKSEIFDDQFSVERPDGSNFTLKIRSTKLEDSAMYFCASSGWTVFFGPGTRLTVT.

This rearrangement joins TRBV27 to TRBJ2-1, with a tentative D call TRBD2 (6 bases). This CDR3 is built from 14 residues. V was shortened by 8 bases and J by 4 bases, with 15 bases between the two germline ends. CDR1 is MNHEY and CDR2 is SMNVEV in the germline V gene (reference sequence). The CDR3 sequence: CASHRAAGYNEQFF. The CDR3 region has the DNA TGTGCCAGCCACCGGGCAGCGGGTTACAATGAGCAGTTCTTC.

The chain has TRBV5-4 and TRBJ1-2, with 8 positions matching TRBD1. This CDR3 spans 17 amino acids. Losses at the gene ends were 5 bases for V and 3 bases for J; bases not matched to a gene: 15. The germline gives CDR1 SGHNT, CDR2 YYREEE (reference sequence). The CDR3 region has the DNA TGTGCCAGCAGTTCCCGTGAGGGACAGGCCCCGCACTATGGCTACACCTTC. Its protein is CASSSREGQAPHYGYTF.

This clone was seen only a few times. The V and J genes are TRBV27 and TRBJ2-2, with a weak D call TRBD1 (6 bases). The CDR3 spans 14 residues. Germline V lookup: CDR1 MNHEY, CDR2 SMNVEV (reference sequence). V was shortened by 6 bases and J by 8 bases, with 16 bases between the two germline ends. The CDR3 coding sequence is TGTGCCAGCAGCCGGAGGACAGATTTAGGGGAGCTGTTTTTT. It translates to CASSRRTDLGELFF.

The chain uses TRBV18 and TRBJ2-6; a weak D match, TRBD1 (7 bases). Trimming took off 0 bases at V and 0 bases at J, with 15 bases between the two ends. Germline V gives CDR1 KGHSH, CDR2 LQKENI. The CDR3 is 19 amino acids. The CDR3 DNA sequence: TGTGCCAGCTCACCACCGGAGGGGGCGCCTGGCTCTGGGGCCAACGTCCTGACTTTC. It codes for CASSPPEGAPGSGANVLTF.

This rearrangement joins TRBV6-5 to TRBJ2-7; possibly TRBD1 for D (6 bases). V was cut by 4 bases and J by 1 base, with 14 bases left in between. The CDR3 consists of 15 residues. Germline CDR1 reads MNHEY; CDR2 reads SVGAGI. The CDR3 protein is CASSLEPGHSYEQYF. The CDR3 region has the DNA TGTGCCAGCAGTTTAGAGCCGGGACATTCCTACGAGCAGTACTTC.

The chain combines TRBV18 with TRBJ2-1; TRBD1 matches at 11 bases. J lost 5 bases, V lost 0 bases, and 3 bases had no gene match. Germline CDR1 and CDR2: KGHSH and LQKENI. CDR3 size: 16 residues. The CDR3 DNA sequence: TGTGCCAGCTCACCACCGATGGGACAGGGGGACAATGAGCAGTTCTTC. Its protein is CASSPPMGQGDNEQFF.

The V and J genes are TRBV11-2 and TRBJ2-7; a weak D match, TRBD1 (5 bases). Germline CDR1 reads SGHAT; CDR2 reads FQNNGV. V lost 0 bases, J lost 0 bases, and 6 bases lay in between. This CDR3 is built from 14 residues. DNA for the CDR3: TGTGCCAGCAGCTTAGAGACAGTCTCCTACGAGCAGTACTTC. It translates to CASSLETVSYEQYF.

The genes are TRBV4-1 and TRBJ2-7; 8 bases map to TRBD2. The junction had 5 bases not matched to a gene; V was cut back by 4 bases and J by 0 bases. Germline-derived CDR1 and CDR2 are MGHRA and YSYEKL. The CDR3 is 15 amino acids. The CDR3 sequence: CASSPGGTRSYEQYF. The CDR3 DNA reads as TGCGCCAGCAGCCCGGGGGGGACCCGCTCCTACGAGCAGTACTTC.

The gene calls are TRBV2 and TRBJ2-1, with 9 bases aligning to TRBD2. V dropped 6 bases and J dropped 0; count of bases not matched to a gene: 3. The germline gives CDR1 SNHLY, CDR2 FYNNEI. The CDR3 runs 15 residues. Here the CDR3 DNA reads TGTGCCAGCAGAGTTAGCGGGGGCTCCTACAATGAGCAGTTCTTC. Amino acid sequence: CASRVSGGSYNEQFF.

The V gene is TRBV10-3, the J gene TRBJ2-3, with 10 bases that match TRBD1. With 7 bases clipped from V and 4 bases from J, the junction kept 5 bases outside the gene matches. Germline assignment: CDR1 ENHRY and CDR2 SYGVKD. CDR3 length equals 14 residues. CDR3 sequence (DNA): TGTGCCATCACCAGGACAGGGGGGGCAGATACGCAGTATTTT. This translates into CAITRTGGADTQYF.

CDR3 bases: TGTGCCAGCAGCGCCCGGGACAGGGGAGGCTACGAGCAGTACTTC. It codes for CASSARDRGGYEQYF. This chain uses TRBV9 with TRBJ2-7; TRBD1 agrees at 10 bases. The CDR3 sequence is 15 residues long. After removal of 3 bases from V and 3 bases from J, the junction contained 6 bases not matched to a gene. Germline CDR1 is SGDLS and CDR2 is YYNGEE.

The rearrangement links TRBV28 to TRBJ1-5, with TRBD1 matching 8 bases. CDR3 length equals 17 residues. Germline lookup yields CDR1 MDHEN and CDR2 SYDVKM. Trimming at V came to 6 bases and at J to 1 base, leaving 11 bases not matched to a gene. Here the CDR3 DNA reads TGTGCCAGCAGATCCGGACAGGGCCTTATGAGCAATCAGCCCCAGCATTTT. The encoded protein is CASRSGQGLMSNQPQHF.

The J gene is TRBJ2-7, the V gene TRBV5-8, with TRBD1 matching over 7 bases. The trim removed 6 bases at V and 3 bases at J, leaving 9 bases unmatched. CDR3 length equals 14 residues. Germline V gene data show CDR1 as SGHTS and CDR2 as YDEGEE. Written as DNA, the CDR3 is TGTGCCAGCACCCTGGGGACAGATTTCTACGAGCAGTACTTC. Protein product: CASTLGTDFYEQYF.

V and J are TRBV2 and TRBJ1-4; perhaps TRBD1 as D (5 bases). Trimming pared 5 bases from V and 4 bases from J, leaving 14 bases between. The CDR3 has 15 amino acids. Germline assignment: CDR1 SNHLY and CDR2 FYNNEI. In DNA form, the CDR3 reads TGTGCCAGCAGTCGGGAGGGACGGAGTAATGAAAAACTGTTTTTT. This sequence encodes CASSREGRSNEKLFF.

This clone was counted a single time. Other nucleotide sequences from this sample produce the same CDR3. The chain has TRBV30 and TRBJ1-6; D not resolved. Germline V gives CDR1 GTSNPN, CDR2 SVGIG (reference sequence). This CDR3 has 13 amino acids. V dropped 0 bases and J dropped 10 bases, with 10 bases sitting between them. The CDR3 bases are TGTGCCTGGAGTGTATTGGAGGGCTCACCCCTCCACTTT. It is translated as CAWSVLEGSPLHF.

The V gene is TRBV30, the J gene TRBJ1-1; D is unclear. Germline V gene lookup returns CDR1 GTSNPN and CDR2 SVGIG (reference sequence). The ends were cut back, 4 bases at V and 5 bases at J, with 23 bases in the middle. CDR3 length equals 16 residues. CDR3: CAWKASWGGRDTEAFF. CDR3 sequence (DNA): TGTGCCTGGAAGGCGTCATGGGGAGGGAGGGATACTGAAGCTTTCTTT. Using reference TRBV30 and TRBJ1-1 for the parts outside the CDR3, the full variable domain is SQTIHQWPATLVQPVGSPLSLECTVEGTSNPNLYWYRQAAGRGLQLLFYSVGIGQISSEVPQNLSASRPQDRQFILSSKKLLLSDSGFYLCAWKASWGGRDTEAFFGQGTRLTVV.

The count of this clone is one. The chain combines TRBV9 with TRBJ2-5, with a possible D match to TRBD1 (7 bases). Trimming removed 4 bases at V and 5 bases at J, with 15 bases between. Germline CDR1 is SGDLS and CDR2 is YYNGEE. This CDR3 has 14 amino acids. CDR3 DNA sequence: TGTGCCAGCAGCCCCGGCAGGGGGAGGGAGACCCAGTACTTC. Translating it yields CASSPGRGRETQYF.

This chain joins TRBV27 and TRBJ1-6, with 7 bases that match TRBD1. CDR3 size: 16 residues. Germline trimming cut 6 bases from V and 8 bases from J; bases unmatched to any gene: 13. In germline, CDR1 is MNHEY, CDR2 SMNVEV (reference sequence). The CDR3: CASSLSGQPMDSPLHF. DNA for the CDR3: TGTGCCAGCAGCCTGTCGGGACAGCCTATGGATTCACCCCTCCACTTT.

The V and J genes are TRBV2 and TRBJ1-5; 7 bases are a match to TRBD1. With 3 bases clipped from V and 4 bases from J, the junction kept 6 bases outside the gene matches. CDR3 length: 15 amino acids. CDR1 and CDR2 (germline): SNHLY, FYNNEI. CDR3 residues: CASSELRQGNQPQHF. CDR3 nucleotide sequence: TGTGCCAGCAGTGAGTTGAGACAGGGAAATCAGCCCCAGCATTTT.

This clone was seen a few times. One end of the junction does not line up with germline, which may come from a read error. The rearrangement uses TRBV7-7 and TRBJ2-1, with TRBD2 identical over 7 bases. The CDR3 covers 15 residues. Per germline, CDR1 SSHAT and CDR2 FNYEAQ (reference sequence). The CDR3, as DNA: TGTGCTAGCAGTCCTAGCGGCGGCTCCTACAATGAGCAGTTCTTC. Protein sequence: CASSPSGGSYNEQFF.

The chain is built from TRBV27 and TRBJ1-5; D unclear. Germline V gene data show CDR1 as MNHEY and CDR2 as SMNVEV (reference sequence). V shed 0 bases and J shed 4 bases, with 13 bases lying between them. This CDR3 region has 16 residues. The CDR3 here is CASSLSAGPNNQPQHF. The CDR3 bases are TGTGCCAGCAGTTTATCGGCTGGGCCTAATAATCAGCCCCAGCATTTT.

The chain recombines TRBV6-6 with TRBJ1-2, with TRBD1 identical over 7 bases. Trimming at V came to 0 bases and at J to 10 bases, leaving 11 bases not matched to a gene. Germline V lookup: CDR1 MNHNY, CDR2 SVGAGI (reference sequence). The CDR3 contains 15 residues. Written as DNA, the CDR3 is TGTGCCAGCAGTTACTCAAAGGGACAAGGGGGCTACTACACCTTC. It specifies CASSYSKGQGGYYTF.

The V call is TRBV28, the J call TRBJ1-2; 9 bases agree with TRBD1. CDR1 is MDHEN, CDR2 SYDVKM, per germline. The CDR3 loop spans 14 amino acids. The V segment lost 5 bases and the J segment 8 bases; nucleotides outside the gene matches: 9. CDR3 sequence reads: CASSPDRGFWGYTF. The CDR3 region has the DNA TGTGCCAGCAGTCCCGACAGGGGGTTTTGGGGCTACACCTTC.